These 18 T cell receptor beta chains came from one sample sequenced in a study of shared clonotypes between healthy human individuals. Produced via immunoSEQ multiplex PCR; TCRdb's table is partial and in-frame only. In the table there are around 600,000 clones, about 97% of which are singletons. The sequencing sample was made of naive CD4+ T cells sorted from blood. Subset defined: CD45RA+ positively selected. The receptors here all came from a woman in her 30s in good health.

The chain couples TRBV19 to TRBJ2-7; D possibly corresponds to TRBD2 (6 bases). Looked up from germline, CDR1 is LNHDA and CDR2 is SQIVND (reference sequence). This CDR3 has 14 residues. V lost 5 bases to trimming and J lost 2 bases, with 13 bases between them. CDR3 in DNA: TGTGCCAGTAGTCAACCGGGAGCAACCTACGAGCAGTACTTC. Residues: CASSQPGATYEQYF.

The chain couples TRBV5-4 to TRBJ2-5; 7 bases fit TRBD1. CDR1 is SGHNT and CDR2 is YYREEE in the germline V gene (reference sequence). The CDR3 consists of 16 residues. Trimming removed 4 bases from V and 2 bases from J; junction bases left unmatched: 11. The CDR3 DNA is TGTGCCAGCAGCCGCCCCTCTAGGGACAGACAAGAGACCCAGTACTTC. The encoded protein is CASSRPSRDRQETQYF.

This chain uses TRBV2 with TRBJ2-3; 7 bases match TRBD2. J gave up 6 bases and V 8 bases, and 5 bases lay outside the gene matches. Per the germline V gene, CDR1 is SNHLY and CDR2 is FYNNEI. The CDR3 covers 12 residues. DNA for the CDR3: TGTGCCAGCGCTATCGGGGGGGATACGCAGTATTTT. Amino acid sequence: CASAIGGDTQYF.

The chain joins TRBV2 to TRBJ2-1, with 8 positions matching TRBD2. Losses at the gene ends were 5 bases for V and 9 bases for J; bases not matched to a gene: 12. Germline values: CDR1 SNHLY, CDR2 FYNNEI. The CDR3 totals 15 residues. The CDR3 region is CASSLSSGPMGEQFF. In DNA, the CDR3 is TGTGCCAGCAGTTTATCTAGCGGGCCTATGGGTGAGCAGTTCTTC.

The chain links TRBV21-1 to TRBJ2-5; the table assigns TRBD2, which was not confirmed against the DNA. TRBV21-1 is given as a pseudogene. This CDR3 contains 18 residues. The CDR3 protein is CASSKARGRIGWGETQYF. The CDR3 coding sequence is TGTGCCAGCAGCAAAGCGCGCGGGAGAATCGGATGGGGAGAGACCCAGTACTTC.

This rearrangement joins TRBV6-6 to TRBJ2-2, with TRBD2 matching over 7 bases. This CDR3 is built from 15 residues. The V gene's germline CDR1 is MNHNY and CDR2 SVGAGI (reference sequence). After removal of 2 bases from V and 6 bases from J, the junction contained 6 bases not matched to a gene. In DNA form, the CDR3 reads TGTGCCAGCAGTTACGGGGGAGGGCCCTCCGGGGAGCTGTTTTTT. This sequence encodes CASSYGGGPSGELFF.

J is TRBJ1-4 and V is TRBV5-1; possible D gene TRBD1, 5 bases. Germline lookup yields CDR1 SGHRS and CDR2 YFSETQ. The V end lost 2 bases, the J end lost 7 bases, and 12 bases lay between the germline ends. This CDR3 region has 14 residues. CDR3 in amino acids: CASSLFGQSEKLFF. For the CDR3, the DNA is TGCGCCAGCAGCTTATTTGGACAAAGTGAAAAACTGTTTTTT.

The chain carries TRBV25-1 and TRBJ2-5; 12 bases match TRBD2. Germline V gives CDR1 MGHDK, CDR2 SYGVNS. The CDR3 has 13 amino acids. The J segment lost 4 bases and the V segment lost 6 bases, leaving 0 bases of the junction unmatched. CDR3 protein: CASRLAGGETQYF. The CDR3 region has the DNA TGTGCCAGCAGACTAGCGGGAGGAGAGACCCAGTACTTC.

V usage is TRBV4-2 and J usage is TRBJ2-7, with D possibly matching TRBD2 (6 bases). The ends were cut back, 1 base at V and 4 bases at J, with 14 bases in the middle. The CDR3 has 15 amino acids. Per the germline V gene, CDR1 is LGHNA and CDR2 is YNFKEQ. CDR3 nucleotide sequence: TGTGCCAGCAGCCAAGTCTCGGATAGCGGTTACGAGCAGTACTTC. It codes for CASSQVSDSGYEQYF.

This clone was counted a single time. V gene TRBV5-1 combines with J gene TRBJ2-7; 12 nucleotides agree with TRBD2. The trim removed 0 bases at V and 1 base at J, leaving 5 bases unmatched. Germline values: CDR1 SGHRS, CDR2 YFSETQ. The CDR3 consists of 17 residues. Here the CDR3 DNA reads TGCGCCAGCAGCTTGGCCCTAGCGGGAGGGAGGTCCTACGAGCAGTACTTC. As protein: CASSLALAGGRSYEQYF.

The V call is TRBV25-1, the J call TRBJ1-1; D perhaps matches TRBD1 (5 bases). The CDR3 totals 15 residues. The germline V gene has CDR1 MGHDK and CDR2 SYGVNS. Trimming cost V 1 base and J 0 bases, with 9 bases left between them. CDR3 in amino acids: CASSEFGGLNTEAFF. The CDR3 DNA reads TGTGCCAGCAGTGAATTTGGGGGGTTGAACACTGAAGCTTTCTTT. Full variable domain (missing parts from reference TRBV25-1 and TRBJ1-1): EADIYQTPRYLVIGTGKKITLECSQTMGHDKMYWYQQDPGMELHLIHYSYGVNSTEKGDLSSESTVSRIRTEHFPLTLESARPSHTSQYLCASSEFGGLNTEAFFGQGTRLTVV.

CDR3 sequence: CASSINMLQGINYGYTF. In DNA form, the CDR3 reads TGTGCCAGTAGTATAAACATGCTTCAGGGAATTAACTATGGCTACACCTTC. The rearrangement joins TRBV19 to TRBJ1-2, with D perhaps TRBD1 (5 bases). Germline V gene data show CDR1 as LNHDA and CDR2 as SQIVND (reference sequence). The CDR3 loop spans 17 amino acids. Trimming removed 2 bases at V and 1 base at J, with 17 bases between. Full variable domain (remainder filled in from reference TRBV19 and TRBJ1-2): DGGITQSPKYLFRKEGQNVTLSCEQNLNHDAMYWYRQDPGQGLRLIYYSQIVNDFQKGDIAEGYSVSREKKESFPLTVTSAQKNPTAFYLCASSINMLQGINYGYTFGSGTRLTVV.

This sequence joins TRBV18 and TRBJ2-3; 12 bases line up with TRBD1. The V gene end was trimmed by 0 bases and the J gene end by 5 bases; junction bases not matched to a gene: 3. This CDR3 spans 16 amino acids. Per germline, CDR1 KGHSH and CDR2 LQKENI. The CDR3 loop reads CASSPPGTGGVDTQYF. In nucleotides, the CDR3 is TGTGCCAGCTCACCACCCGGGACAGGGGGCGTAGATACGCAGTATTTT. Full variable domain (outside the CDR3, taken from reference TRBV18 and TRBJ2-3): NAGVMQNPRHLVRRRGQEARLRCSPMKGHSHVYWYRQLPEEGLKFMVYLQKENIIDESGMPKERFSAEFPKEGPSILRIQQVVRGDSAAYFCASSPPGTGGVDTQYFGPGTRLTVL.

This rearrangement joins TRBV7-8 to TRBJ1-2; the D is unclear. The length of the CDR3 is 14 residues. The V and J ends lost 1 base and 7 bases respectively, with 13 bases between them. Germline assignment: CDR1 SGHVS and CDR2 FQNEAQ. In nucleotides, the CDR3 is TGTGCCAGCAGCTTAGTGCATGGTTTCGTTGGCTACACCTTC. It is translated as CASSLVHGFVGYTF.

The V gene is TRBV28, the J gene TRBJ2-7; possibly TRBD2 for D (6 bases). Germline-derived CDR1 and CDR2 are MDHEN and SYDVKM. The CDR3 loop spans 17 amino acids. Trimming stripped 6 bases from V and 6 bases from J, with 27 bases between. CDR3 protein: CASRARPARDIPGEQYF. CDR3 nucleotides: TGTGCCAGCAGAGCCCGACCTGCGCGGGATATCCCGGGCGAGCAGTACTTC.

CDR3 DNA sequence: TGTGCCAGCAGCCAAGGGACTAGCGTCCTTAATGGGGCCAACGTCCTGACTTTC. This codes for CASSQGTSVLNGANVLTF. This rearrangement joins TRBV14 to TRBJ2-6, with 9 bases aligning to TRBD2. V was clipped by 1 base and J by 3 bases; unmatched bases: 7. The CDR3 sequence is 18 residues long. The germline V gene has CDR1 SGHDN and CDR2 FVKESK. Full variable domain (remainder filled in from reference TRBV14 and TRBJ2-6): EAGVTQFPSHSVIEKGQTVTLRCDPISGHDNLYWYRRVMGKEIKFLLHFVKESKQDESGMPNNRFLAERTGGTYSTLKVQPAELEDSGVYFCASSQGTSVLNGANVLTFGAGSRLTVL.

The rearrangement joins TRBV18 to TRBJ2-3; D unresolved. Trimming shortened V by 3 bases and J by 4 bases, and 8 bases separated the two germline ends. The CDR3 sequence is 13 residues long. Per germline, CDR1 KGHSH and CDR2 LQKENI. CDR3 loop: CASSPNVADTQYF. In nucleotides, the CDR3 is TGTGCCAGCTCACCGAACGTCGCAGATACGCAGTATTTT.

V gene TRBV6-5 combines with J gene TRBJ2-7; D not resolved. Germline V gene lookup returns CDR1 MNHEY and CDR2 SVGAGI. This CDR3 is built from 13 residues. Trimming took 3 bases from V and 7 from J, leaving 13 bases between them. CDR3 nucleotide sequence: TGTGCCAGCAGTTATTCCGACGTGAGGGAGCAGTACTTC. Translation: CASSYSDVREQYF.